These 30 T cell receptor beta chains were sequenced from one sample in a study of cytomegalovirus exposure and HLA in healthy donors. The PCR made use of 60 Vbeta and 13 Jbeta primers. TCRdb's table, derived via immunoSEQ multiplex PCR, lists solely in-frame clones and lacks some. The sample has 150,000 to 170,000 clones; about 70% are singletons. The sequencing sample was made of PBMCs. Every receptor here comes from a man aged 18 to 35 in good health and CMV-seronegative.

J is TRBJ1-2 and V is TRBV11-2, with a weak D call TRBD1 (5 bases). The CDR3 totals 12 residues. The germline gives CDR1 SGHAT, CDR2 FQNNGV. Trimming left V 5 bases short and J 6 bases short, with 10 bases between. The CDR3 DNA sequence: TGTGCCAGCAGCCTCCAGGGCAATGGCTACACCTTC. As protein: CASSLQGNGYTF.

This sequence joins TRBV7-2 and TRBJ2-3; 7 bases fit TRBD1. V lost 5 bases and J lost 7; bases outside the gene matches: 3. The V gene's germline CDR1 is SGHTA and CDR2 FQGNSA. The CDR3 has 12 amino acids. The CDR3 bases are TGTGCCAGCAGCCCGGACAGGTATACGCAGTATTTT. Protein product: CASSPDRYTQYF.

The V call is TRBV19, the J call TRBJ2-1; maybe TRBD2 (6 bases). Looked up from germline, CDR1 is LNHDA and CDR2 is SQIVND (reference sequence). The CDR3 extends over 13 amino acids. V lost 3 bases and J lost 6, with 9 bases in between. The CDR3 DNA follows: TGTGCCAGTAGTATGGGACTGCCCAATGAGCAGTTCTTC. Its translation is CASSMGLPNEQFF.

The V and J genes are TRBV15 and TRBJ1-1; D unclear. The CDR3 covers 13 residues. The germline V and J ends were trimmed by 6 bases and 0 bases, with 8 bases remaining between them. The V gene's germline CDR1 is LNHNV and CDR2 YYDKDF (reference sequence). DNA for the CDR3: TGTGCCACCAGGGGCTCTCTGAACACTGAAGCTTTCTTT. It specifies CATRGSLNTEAFF. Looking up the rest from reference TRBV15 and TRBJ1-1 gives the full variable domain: DAMVIQNPRYQVTQFGKPVTLSCSQTLNHNVMYWYQQKSSQAPKLLFHYYDKDFNNEADTPDNFQSRRPNTSFCFLDIRSPGLGDTAMYLCATRGSLNTEAFFGQGTRLTVV.

This CDR3 is CASSLMGLYTEAFF. DNA of the CDR3: TGCGCCAGCAGCTTGATGGGGCTGTACACTGAAGCTTTCTTT. The J gene is TRBJ1-1, the V gene TRBV5-1; tentative D call: TRBD1 (5 bases). V dropped 1 base and J dropped 3 bases, with 10 bases sitting between them. The CDR3 is 14 residues long. Looked up from germline, CDR1 is SGHRS and CDR2 is YFSETQ.

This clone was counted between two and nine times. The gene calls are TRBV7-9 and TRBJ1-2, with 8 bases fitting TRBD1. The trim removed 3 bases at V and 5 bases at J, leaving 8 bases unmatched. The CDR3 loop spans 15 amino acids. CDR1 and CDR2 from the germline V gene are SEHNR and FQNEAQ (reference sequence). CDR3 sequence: CASSFPGQGMYGYTF. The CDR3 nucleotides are TGTGCCAGCAGCTTCCCTGGACAGGGCATGTATGGCTACACCTTC. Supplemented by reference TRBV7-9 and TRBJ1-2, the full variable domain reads DTGVSQNPRHKITKRGQNVTFRCDPISEHNRLYWYRQTLGQGPEFLTYFQNEAQLEKSRLLSDRFSAERPKGSFSTLEIQRTEQGDSAMYLCASSFPGQGMYGYTFGSGTRLTVV.

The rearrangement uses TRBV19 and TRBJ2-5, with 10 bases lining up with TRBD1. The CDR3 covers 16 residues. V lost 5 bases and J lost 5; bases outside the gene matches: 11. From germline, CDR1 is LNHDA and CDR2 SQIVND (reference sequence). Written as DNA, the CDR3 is TGTGCCAGTAGTCCTTCTGCGACAGGGGGCAGGGAGACCCAGTACTTC. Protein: CASSPSATGGRETQYF.

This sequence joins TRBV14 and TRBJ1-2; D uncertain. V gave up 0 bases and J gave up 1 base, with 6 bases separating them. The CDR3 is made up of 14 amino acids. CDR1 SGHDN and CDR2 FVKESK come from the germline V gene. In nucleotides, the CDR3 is TGTGCCAGCAGCCAAGATCCCTTTAACTATGGCTACACCTTC. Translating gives CASSQDPFNYGYTF.

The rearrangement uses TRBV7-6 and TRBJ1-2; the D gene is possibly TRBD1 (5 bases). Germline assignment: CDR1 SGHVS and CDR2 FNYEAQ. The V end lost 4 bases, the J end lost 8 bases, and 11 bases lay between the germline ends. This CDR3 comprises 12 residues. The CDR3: CASSSPKGGYTF. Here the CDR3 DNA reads TGTGCCAGCAGCTCTCCCAAGGGGGGCTACACCTTC.

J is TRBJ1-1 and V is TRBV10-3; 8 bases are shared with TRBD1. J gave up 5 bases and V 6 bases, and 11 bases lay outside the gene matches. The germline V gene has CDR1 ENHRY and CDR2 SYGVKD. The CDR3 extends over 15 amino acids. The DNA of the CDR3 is TGTGCCATCAGGGATCGGACAGGGTCGGGAACTGAAGCTTTCTTT. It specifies CAIRDRTGSGTEAFF.

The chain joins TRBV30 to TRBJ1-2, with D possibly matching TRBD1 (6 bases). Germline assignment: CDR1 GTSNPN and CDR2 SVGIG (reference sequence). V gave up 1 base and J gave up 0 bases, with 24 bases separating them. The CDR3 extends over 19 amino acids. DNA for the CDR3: TGTGCCTGGAGTGAGGTTGGGGGGGCCTTCTCATCTCCTAACTATGGCTACACCTTC. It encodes CAWSEVGGAFSSPNYGYTF. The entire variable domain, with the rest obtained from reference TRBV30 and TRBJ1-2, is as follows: SQTIHQWPATLVQPVGSPLSLECTVEGTSNPNLYWYRQAAGRGLQLLFYSVGIGQISSEVPQNLSASRPQDRQFILSSKKLLLSDSGFYLCAWSEVGGAFSSPNYGYTFGSGTRLTVV.

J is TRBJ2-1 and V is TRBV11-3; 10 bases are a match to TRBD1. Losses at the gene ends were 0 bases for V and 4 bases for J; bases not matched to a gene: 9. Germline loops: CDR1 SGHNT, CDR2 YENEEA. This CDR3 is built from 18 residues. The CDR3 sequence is CASSLDGGQGVPYNEQFF. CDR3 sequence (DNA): TGTGCCAGCAGCTTAGATGGAGGACAGGGGGTCCCGTACAATGAGCAGTTCTTC.

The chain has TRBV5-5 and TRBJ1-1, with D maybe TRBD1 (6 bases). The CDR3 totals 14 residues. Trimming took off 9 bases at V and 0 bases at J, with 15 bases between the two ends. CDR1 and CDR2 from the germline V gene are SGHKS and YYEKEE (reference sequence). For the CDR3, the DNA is TGTGCCACCTCGACAGGCCCCATGAACACTGAAGCTTTCTTT. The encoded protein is CATSTGPMNTEAFF. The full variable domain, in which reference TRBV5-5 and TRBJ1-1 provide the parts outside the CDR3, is DAGVTQSPTHLIKTRGQQVTLRCSPISGHKSVSWYQQVLGQGPQFIFQYYEKEERGRGNFPDRFSARQFPNYSSELNVNALLLGDSALYLCATSTGPMNTEAFFGQGTRLTVV.

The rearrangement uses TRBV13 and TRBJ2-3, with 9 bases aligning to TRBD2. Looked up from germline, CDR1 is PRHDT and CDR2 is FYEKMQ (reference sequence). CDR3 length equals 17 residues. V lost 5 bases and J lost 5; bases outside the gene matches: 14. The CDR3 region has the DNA TGTGCCAGCAGCCCCCCCAGCGGGGGGTCCCGCGGAGATACGCAGTATTTT. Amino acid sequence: CASSPPSGGSRGDTQYF.

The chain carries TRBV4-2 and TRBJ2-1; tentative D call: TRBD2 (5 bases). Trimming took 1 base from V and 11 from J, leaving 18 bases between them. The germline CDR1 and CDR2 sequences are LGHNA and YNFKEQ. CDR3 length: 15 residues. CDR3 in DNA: TGTGCCAGCAGCCAAGCGGAAAGGGCCTACGGGAAGCAGTTCTTC. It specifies CASSQAERAYGKQFF.

CDR3 sequence reads: CASSLAQHYGYTF. CDR3 nucleotides: TGCGCCAGCAGCTTGGCACAGCACTATGGCTACACCTTC. V usage is TRBV5-1 and J usage is TRBJ1-2; D unclear. Trimming pared 0 bases from V and 3 bases from J, leaving 6 bases between. This CDR3 comprises 13 residues. Germline values: CDR1 SGHRS, CDR2 YFSETQ.

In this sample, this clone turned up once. CDR3 sequence: CASSQAGGRGDEQFF. CDR3 bases: TGTGCCAGCAGTCAAGCCGGGGGCCGGGGGGATGAGCAGTTCTTC. This sequence joins TRBV28 and TRBJ2-1; D is perhaps TRBD2 (7 bases). Trimming took 5 bases from V and 8 from J, leaving 19 bases between them. The CDR3 totals 15 residues. In germline, CDR1 is MDHEN, CDR2 SYDVKM.

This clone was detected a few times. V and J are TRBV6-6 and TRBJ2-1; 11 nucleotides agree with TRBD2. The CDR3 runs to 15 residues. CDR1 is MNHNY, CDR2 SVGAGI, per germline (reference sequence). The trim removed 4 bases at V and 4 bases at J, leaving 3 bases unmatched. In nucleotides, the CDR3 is TGTGCCAGCAGTTTAACTAGCGGGGGTTACAATGAGCAGTTCTTC. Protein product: CASSLTSGGYNEQFF.

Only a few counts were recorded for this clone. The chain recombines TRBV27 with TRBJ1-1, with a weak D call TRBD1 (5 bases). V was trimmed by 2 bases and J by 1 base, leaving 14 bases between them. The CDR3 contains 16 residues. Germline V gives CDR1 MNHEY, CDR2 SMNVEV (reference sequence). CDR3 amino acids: CASSLTPGRANTEAFF. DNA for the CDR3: TGTGCCAGCAGTTTAACCCCTGGCAGGGCGAACACTGAAGCTTTCTTT.

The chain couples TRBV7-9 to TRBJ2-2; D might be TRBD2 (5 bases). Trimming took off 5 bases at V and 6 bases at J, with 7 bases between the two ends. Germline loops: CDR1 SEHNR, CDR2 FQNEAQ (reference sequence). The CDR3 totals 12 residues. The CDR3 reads CASSGLPGELFF. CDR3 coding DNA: TGTGCCAGCAGCGGACTCCCCGGGGAGCTGTTTTTT.

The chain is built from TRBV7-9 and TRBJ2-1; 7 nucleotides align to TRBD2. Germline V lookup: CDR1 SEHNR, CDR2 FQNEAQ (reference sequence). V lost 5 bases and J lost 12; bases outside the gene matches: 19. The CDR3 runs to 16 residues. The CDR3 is CASSPTRNAGGNVQFF. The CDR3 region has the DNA TGTGCCAGCAGCCCCACTCGAAACGCCGGGGGGAACGTGCAGTTCTTC.

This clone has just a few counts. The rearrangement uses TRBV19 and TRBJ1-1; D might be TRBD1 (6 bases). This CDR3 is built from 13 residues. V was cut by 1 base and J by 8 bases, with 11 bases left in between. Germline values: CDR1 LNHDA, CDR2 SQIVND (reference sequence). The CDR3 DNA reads TGTGCCAGTAGTATAGCTAGGACAGTGGAAGCTTTCTTT. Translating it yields CASSIARTVEAFF.

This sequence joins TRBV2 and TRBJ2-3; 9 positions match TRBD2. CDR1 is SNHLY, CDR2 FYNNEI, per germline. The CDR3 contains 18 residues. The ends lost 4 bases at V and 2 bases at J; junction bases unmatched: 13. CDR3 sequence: CASSVSYGSGGHTDTQYF. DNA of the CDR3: TGTGCCAGCAGTGTTTCGTACGGTAGCGGGGGCCACACAGATACGCAGTATTTT. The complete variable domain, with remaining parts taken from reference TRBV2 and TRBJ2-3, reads EPEVTQTPSHQVTQMGQEVILRCVPISNHLYFYWYRQILGQKVEFLVSFYNNEISEKSEIFDDQFSVERPDGSNFTLKIRSTKLEDSAMYFCASSVSYGSGGHTDTQYFGPGTRLTVL.

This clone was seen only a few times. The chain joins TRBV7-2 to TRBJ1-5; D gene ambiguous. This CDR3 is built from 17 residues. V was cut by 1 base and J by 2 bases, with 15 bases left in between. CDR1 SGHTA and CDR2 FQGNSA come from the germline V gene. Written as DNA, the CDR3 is TGTGCCAGCAGCTTAGACGAGAAAGAGGGAGGCAATCAGCCCCAGCATTTT. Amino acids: CASSLDEKEGGNQPQHF. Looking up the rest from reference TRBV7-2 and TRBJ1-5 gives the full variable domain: GAGVSQSPSNKVTEKGKDVELRCDPISGHTALYWYRQSLGQGLEFLIYFQGNSAPDKSGLPSDRFSAERTGGSVSTLTIQRTQQEDSAVYLCASSLDEKEGGNQPQHFGDGTRLSIL.

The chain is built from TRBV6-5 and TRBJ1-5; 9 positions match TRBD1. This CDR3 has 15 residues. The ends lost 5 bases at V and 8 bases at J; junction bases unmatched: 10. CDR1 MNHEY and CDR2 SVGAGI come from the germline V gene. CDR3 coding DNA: TGTGCCAGCAGTAGACTAACAGGGGGCTGGGAGCCCCAGCATTTT. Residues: CASSRLTGGWEPQHF.

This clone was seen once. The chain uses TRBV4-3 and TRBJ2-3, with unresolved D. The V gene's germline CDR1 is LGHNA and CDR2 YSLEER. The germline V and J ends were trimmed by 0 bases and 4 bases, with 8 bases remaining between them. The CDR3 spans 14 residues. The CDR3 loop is CASSQDYWSDTQYF. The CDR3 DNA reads TGCGCCAGCAGCCAAGATTACTGGTCAGATACGCAGTATTTT.

DNA for the CDR3: TGTGCCAGCAGCTTAGTAACGGCAGGAGGCATGAACACTGAAGCTTTCTTT. This sequence encodes CASSLVTAGGMNTEAFF. The rearrangement links TRBV7-8 to TRBJ1-1; no clear D. The CDR3 contains 17 residues. Germline assignment: CDR1 SGHVS and CDR2 FQNEAQ. V was pared by 1 base and J by 0 bases, with 15 bases between.

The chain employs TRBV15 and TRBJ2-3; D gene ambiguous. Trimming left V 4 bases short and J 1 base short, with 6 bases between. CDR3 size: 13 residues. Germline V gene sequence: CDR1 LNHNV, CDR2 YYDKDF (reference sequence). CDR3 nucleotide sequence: TGTGCCACCAGCACCCGGGGCACAGATACGCAGTATTTT. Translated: CATSTRGTDTQYF.

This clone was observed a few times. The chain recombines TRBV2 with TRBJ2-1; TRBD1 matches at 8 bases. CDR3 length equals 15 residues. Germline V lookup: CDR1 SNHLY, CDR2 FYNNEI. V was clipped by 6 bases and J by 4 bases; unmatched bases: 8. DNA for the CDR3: TGTGCCAGCAGCAGATGGACAGGGATTTACAATGAGCAGTTCTTC. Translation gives CASSRWTGIYNEQFF.

The CDR3: CASSEAYSIYEQYF. CDR3 sequence (DNA): TGTGCCAGCAGTGAAGCATATTCTATCTACGAGCAGTACTTC. The V and J genes are TRBV2 and TRBJ2-7; no firm D call. The CDR3 length is 14 residues. Germline CDR1 reads SNHLY; CDR2 reads FYNNEI. V gave up 0 bases and J gave up 3 bases, with 9 bases separating them.